This T cell receptor (beta chain) came from a study of cytotoxic CD8 clonotypes in ibrutinib-treated CLL. In the study overall: Of the patients, about a dozen were relapsed/refractory, about 15 treatment-naive and some 17 IGHV unmutated. By median roughly 65 months, around twelve had progressed and about 15 stayed remitted; responses had been 2 complete and roughly 25 partial. Following treatment for a median around 13 months, range 6 to 36, response samples were then taken. Study observations and caveats: At ibrutinib response, clonality increased, and at progression it declined back toward baseline.

Germline V gene data show CDR1 as SGHKS and CDR2 as YYEKEE (reference sequence). V lost 2 bases, J lost 2 bases, and 5 bases stayed unmatched. CDR3 length equals 16 residues. On this clone itself: Its antigen remains unknown.

Clones were read by immunoSEQ multiplex PCR, and TCRdb kept only the in-frame ones, dropping some. The sample consists of about 140,000 clones, more than 75% of them appearing once. The material sequenced was PBMCs, taken after 36 months of ibrutinib treatment. This TCR was recovered from a human donor with chronic lymphocytic leukemia. This sequence joins TRBV5-5 and TRBJ2-1; 9 bases match TRBD1. This CDR3 is CASSFTGGAAYNEQFF. The CDR3 nucleotides read TGTGCCAGCAGCTTCACAGGGGGCGCGGCCTACAATGAGCAGTTCTTC. The full variable domain, its missing parts supplied by reference TRBV5-5 and TRBJ2-1, is DAGVTQSPTHLIKTRGQQVTLRCSPISGHKSVSWYQQVLGQGPQFIFQYYEKEERGRGNFPDRFSARQFPNYSSELNVNALLLGDSALYLCASSFTGGAAYNEQFFGPGTRLTVL.